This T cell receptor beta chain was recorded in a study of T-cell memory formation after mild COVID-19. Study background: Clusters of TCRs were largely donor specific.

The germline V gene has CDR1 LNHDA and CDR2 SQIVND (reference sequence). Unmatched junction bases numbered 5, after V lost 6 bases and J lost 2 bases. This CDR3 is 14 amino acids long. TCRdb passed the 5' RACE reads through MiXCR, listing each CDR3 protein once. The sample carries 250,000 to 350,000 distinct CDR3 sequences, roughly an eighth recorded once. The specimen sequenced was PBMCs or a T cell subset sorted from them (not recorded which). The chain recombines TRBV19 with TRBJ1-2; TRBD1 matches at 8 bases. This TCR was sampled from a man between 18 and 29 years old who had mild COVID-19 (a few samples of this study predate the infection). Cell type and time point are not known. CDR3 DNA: TGTGCCAGTAGGAGGACAGGGACAAACTATGGCTACACCTTC. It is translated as CASRRTGTNYGYTF. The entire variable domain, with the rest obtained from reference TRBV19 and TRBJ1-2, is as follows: DGGITQSPKYLFRKEGQNVTLSCEQNLNHDAMYWYRQDPGQGLRLIYYSQIVNDFQKGDIAEGYSVSREKKESFPLTVTSAQKNPTAFYLCASRRTGTNYGYTFGSGTRLTVV.